The rows below give T cell receptor beta chains drawn from one sample of a study of T cell responses to AZD1222 COVID-19 vaccine. Data came from immunoSEQ multiplex PCR; TCRdb stores just in-frame clones and leaves some out. The data show 150,000 to 250,000 clones, approximately 89% seen once. The starting material was peripheral blood, obtained 28 days after the second AZD1222 dose. These receptor sequences come from an adult who received the AZD1222 COVID-19 vaccine. Each CDR3 is given with its conserved first and last residue.

J: TRBJ2-5
V: TRBV5-1
CDR3: CASSSSGREEETQYF

J: TRBJ1-4
V: TRBV7-9
CDR3: CATNREVDEKLFF

J: TRBJ1-6
V: TRBV18
CDR3: CASSTGGISPLHF

J: TRBJ1-5
V: TRBV3-1/TRBV3-2
CDR3: CASSQGQGRSEPQHF

J: TRBJ1-3
V: TRBV11-3
CDR3: CASSQGRTGTAGNTIYF

J: TRBJ2-3
V: TRBV5-1
CDR3: CASSLMLGTDTQYF

J: TRBJ2-1
V: TRBV28
CDR3: CASKGSSYNEQFF

J: TRBJ1-1
V: TRBV25-1
CDR3: CASSARATAPEAFF

J: TRBJ1-2
V: TRBV7-2
CDR3: CASSLVPDRVGGYTF

J: TRBJ2-2
V: TRBV9
CDR3: CASSGRGVTGELFF

J: TRBJ2-1
V: TRBV7-7
CDR3: CASSSVKGTAGVNEQFF

J: TRBJ2-7
V: TRBV28
CDR3: CASSLTYEQYF

J: TRBJ2-5
V: TRBV9
CDR3: CASSVGFSRQETQYF

J: TRBJ1-1
V: TRBV30
CDR3: CAWSLMGSEAFF

J: TRBJ2-4
V: TRBV14
CDR3: CASSLGGLAVAKNIQYF

J: TRBJ2-7
V: TRBV5-1
CDR3: CASSLGLTSSEQYF

J: TRBJ2-2
V: TRBV9
CDR3: CASSVGGLAVNTGELFF

J: TRBJ2-2
V: TRBV5-1
CDR3: CASSPSAQTSGRAGELFF

J: TRBJ2-2
V: TRBV19
CDR3: CASSTRVGTGELFF

J: TRBJ1-6
V: TRBV19
CDR3: CASSIEGGPSSYNSPLHF

J: TRBJ1-5
V: TRBV7-2
CDR3: CASSLAGALSHQPQHF

J: TRBJ2-1
V: TRBV28
CDR3: CASRGTGNSYNEQFF

J: TRBJ2-5
V: TRBV5-8
CDR3: CASSPYAAGAETQYF

J: TRBJ2-1
V: TRBV19
CDR3: CASVRDRGTEQFF

J: TRBJ2-2
V: TRBV7-3
CDR3: CASSLGLAGSTGELFF

J: TRBJ2-3
V: TRBV9
CDR3: CASSVDRDTQYF

J: TRBJ1-2
V: TRBV6-2/TRBV6-3
CDR3: CASSFTGDNGYTF

J: TRBJ1-5
V: TRBV19
CDR3: CASSISGKSQPQHF

J: TRBJ1-5
V: TRBV27
CDR3: CASSLLGVGQPQHF

J: TRBJ2-7
V: TRBV5-4
CDR3: CASTQGPSYEQYF

J: TRBJ1-1
V: TRBV10-3
CDR3: CAISEVKGTEAFF

J: TRBJ1-2
V: TRBV18
CDR3: CASSPAPANYGYTF

J: TRBJ2-3
V: TRBV28
CDR3: CASSTGLAGIDTQYF

J: TRBJ1-5
V: TRBV4-1
CDR3: CASSQVQAGSNQPQHF

J: TRBJ2-1
V: TRBV2
CDR3: CASSPRTGPSYNEQFF

J: TRBJ1-2
V: TRBV27
CDR3: CASSLLRDRNGYTF

J: TRBJ2-7
V: TRBV15
CDR3: CATSRGGHEQYF

J: TRBJ2-7
V: TRBV10-1
CDR3: CASSSGTGLEQYF

J: TRBJ2-2
V: TRBV14
CDR3: CASSQGLAGDFTGELFF

J: TRBJ1-2
V: TRBV28
CDR3: CASSFWSGTGGDGYTF

J: TRBJ1-2
V: TRBV12-3/TRBV12-4
CDR3: CASRPEGGYGYTF

J: TRBJ2-7
V: TRBV28
CDR3: CASSLTFSYEQYF

J: TRBJ2-1
V: TRBV9
CDR3: CASSVLLAGTYEQFF

J: TRBJ1-4
V: TRBV12-3/TRBV12-4
CDR3: CASRGLLREKLFF

J: TRBJ1-6
V: TRBV19
CDR3: CATHPGQTNSPLHF

J: TRBJ1-4
V: TRBV6-2/TRBV6-3
CDR3: CASSQHPGRGDGEKLFF

J: TRBJ2-7
V: TRBV10-3
CDR3: CAISKAGLADSYEQYF

J: TRBJ1-5
V: TRBV7-8
CDR3: CASSVGREDPQHF

J: TRBJ1-1
V: TRBV28
CDR3: CASSVIAAMPENTEAFF

J: TRBJ1-1
V: TRBV7-2
CDR3: CASSFLTGDYFFEAFF

J: TRBJ2-5
V: TRBV5-1
CDR3: CASSLGLAGGQETQYF

J: TRBJ1-2
V: TRBV5-4
CDR3: CASSLRQANYGYTF

J: TRBJ1-4
V: TRBV2
CDR3: CASSFDEKLFF

J: TRBJ2-2
V: TRBV9
CDR3: CASSAGLLANTGELFF

J: TRBJ2-5
V: TRBV11-2
CDR3: CASSLGRETQYF

J: TRBJ1-5
V: TRBV18
CDR3: CASSHEGEREPQHF

J: TRBJ2-2
V: TRBV4-2
CDR3: CASSQGDSGELFF

J: TRBJ2-7
V: TRBV11-2
CDR3: CASSPSRGSRAYEQYF

J: TRBJ1-5
V: TRBV28
CDR3: CASTSRGARGNQPQHF

J: TRBJ1-2
V: TRBV7-9
CDR3: CASSLLGGQVYGYTF